In this sample, the clone carrying this TCR beta chain turned up many times. Its specificity is not known. Amplification targeted the TCR beta CDR3 regions, with RNA transcripts as the source material. RT-PCR with HTBI primers came first, then second-round multiplex PCR. TCRdb redid the calling of the multiplex PCR reads with MiXCR, one entry per CDR3 protein. The sample lists around 1,000,000 distinct CDR3 sequences, 35% to 40% seen once, with approximately 10% in the top ten. Germline V gives CDR1 DFQATT, CDR2 SNEGSKA (reference sequence). Trimming took 0 bases from V and 5 from J, leaving 14 bases between them. CDR3 size: 15 residues. This specimen comes from a study of Graves' ophthalmopathy and Graves' hyperthyroidism. Regarding the study as a whole: In blood, most expanded thyroid clonotypes above 0.001 frequency were also detected.

Input material: peripheral blood or thyroid tissue (not recorded which). This TCR derives from an adult man with Graves' hyperthyroidism. This chain connects TRBV20-1 to TRBJ1-5, with a weak D call TRBD1 (6 bases). The CDR3 DNA reads TGCAGTGCTAGAGAGGCAGGGGAAGGGCATCAGCCCCAGCATTTT. Its translation is CSAREAGEGHQPQHF.